Each of the 6 T cell receptor beta chains below was sequenced from the same sample in a study of cytomegalovirus exposure and HLA in healthy donors. In the PCR, 60 Vbeta and 13 Jbeta primers were used. Profiling relied on immunoSEQ multiplex PCR, and the TCRdb table lists in-frame clones only, not all of them. The table lists approximately 160,000 clones, 75% to 85% of them singletons. Specimen: PBMCs. The receptor set was obtained from a male donor in good health and CMV-seropositive.

The chain recombines TRBV7-6 with TRBJ2-3; 11 bases agree with TRBD2. With 3 bases clipped from V and 2 bases from J, the junction kept 4 bases outside the gene matches. In germline, CDR1 is SGHVS, CDR2 FNYEAQ. The CDR3 sequence is 16 residues long. The CDR3 DNA reads TGTGCCAGCAGCTTTACTAGCGGGAGAGACACAGATACGCAGTATTTT. Translating gives CASSFTSGRDTDTQYF.

V gene TRBV6-1 combines with J gene TRBJ2-5; 7 bases match TRBD1. Trimming took 3 bases from V and 5 from J; bases not matched to a gene: 6. The CDR3 contains 14 residues. Germline V gene data show CDR1 as MNHNS and CDR2 as SASEGT. This CDR3 reads CASSETGSGETQYF. The CDR3 coding sequence is TGTGCCAGCAGTGAGACAGGGTCGGGGGAGACCCAGTACTTC.

This clone was detected once. J is TRBJ2-1 and V is TRBV5-4; TRBD1 matches at 8 bases. The CDR3 runs 15 residues. V lost 0 bases, J lost 7 bases, and 6 bases stayed unmatched. Germline CDR1 is SGHNT and CDR2 is YYREEE (reference sequence). CDR3 region: CASSLGQGIQNEQFF. In DNA form, the CDR3 reads TGTGCCAGCAGCTTGGGACAGGGGATCCAGAATGAGCAGTTCTTC.

Of note for this clone: Its ends do not fully match the called genes, so a read error is possible. The chain uses TRBV5-6 and TRBJ1-5, with D maybe TRBD1 (6 bases). The germline gives CDR1 SGHDT, CDR2 YYEEEE. The CDR3 loop spans 15 amino acids. Here the CDR3 DNA reads TGTGCCAGCAGCTTTACAGGGATTAGCGATCAGCCCCAGCATTTT. It yields the protein CASSFTGISDQPQHF.

The chain is built from TRBV9 and TRBJ2-5; D is possibly TRBD1 (5 bases). Germline CDR1 SGDLS, CDR2 YYNGEE. The CDR3 totals 14 residues. Between the trimmed V and J ends, which lost 0 bases and 7 bases, there was a span of 13 bases. The CDR3 sequence: CASSVGGRDRTQYF. The CDR3 DNA reads as TGTGCCAGCAGCGTAGGAGGCAGGGATAGGACCCAGTACTTC.

This clone was observed a single time. V is TRBV7-9 and J is TRBJ1-4; TRBD1 is a possible D gene (5 bases). Germline V lookup: CDR1 SEHNR, CDR2 FQNEAQ (reference sequence). The V end lost 4 bases, the J end lost 3 bases, and 18 bases lay between the germline ends. There are 17 residues in the CDR3. CDR3 region: CASSSHRGRGANEKLFF. The CDR3 DNA sequence: TGTGCCAGCAGCTCCCACCGGGGGAGGGGAGCTAATGAAAAACTGTTTTTT.